The clone carrying this T cell receptor (beta chain) was found a few times. Antigen: not known. Healthy donors of bone marrow made up the group. V was clipped by 8 bases and J by 0 bases, with 14 bases between them. The germline CDR1 and CDR2 sequences are MNHNS and SASEGT. The CDR3 consists of 15 residues. In the PCR, 60 Vbeta and 13 Jbeta primers were used. Clones were sequenced by immunoSEQ multiplex PCR, and TCRdb holds only the in-frame ones, with some missing. The table includes about 76,000 clones, 78% detected once. These data come from a study of cytomegalovirus exposure and HLA in healthy donors. Study observations and caveats: TCR beta chains associated with HLA were, in a later analysis, more clonally expanded than equally common others.

Sequencing used PBMCs. This receptor was identified in a woman in her 40s in good health and CMV-seropositive. The gene calls are TRBV6-1 and TRBJ1-5, with D possibly being TRBD1 (5 bases). The CDR3 is CASFKTGDSNQPQHF. In DNA form, the CDR3 reads TGTGCCAGCTTCAAGACGGGGGATAGCAATCAGCCCCAGCATTTT.